One and the same sample provided the 32 T cell receptor beta chains below, sequenced in a study of technical replicates of blood from several donors. Generated by immunoSEQ multiplex PCR, the TCRdb table keeps only in-frame clones and is missing some. The repertoire consists of approximately 97,000 clones, with 95% to 96% occurring once and the leading ten covering approximately 0.33%. Specimen: T cells isolated from PBMCs. All receptors come from a human donor in good health.

The chain combines TRBV30 with TRBJ1-1; weak D call: TRBD1 (5 bases). CDR1 and CDR2 (germline): GTSNPN, SVGIG (reference sequence). The CDR3 loop spans 14 amino acids. V was clipped by 2 bases and J by 5 bases, with 15 bases between them. The CDR3, as DNA: TGTGCCTGGAGTTTAATAAAAGGGGTTACTGAAGCTTTCTTT. Encoded protein: CAWSLIKGVTEAFF.

CDR3 coding DNA: TGCGCCAGCAGCCAAGGTTGGGCCCGGGGGAACACTGAAGCTTTCTTT. Translated, it gives CASSQGWARGNTEAFF. V usage is TRBV4-1 and J usage is TRBJ1-1; D remains ambiguous. The V gene's germline CDR1 is MGHRA and CDR2 YSYEKL. This CDR3 has 16 amino acids. V shed 1 base and J shed 1 base, with 13 bases lying between them.

This rearrangement joins TRBV4-3 to TRBJ2-7; no clear D gene. The CDR3 has 13 amino acids. V dropped 0 bases and J dropped 4 bases, with 7 bases sitting between them. The V gene's germline CDR1 is LGHNA and CDR2 YSLEER. The CDR3 region has the DNA TGCGCCAGCAGCCAAGATTTAGTTTACGAGCAGTACTTC. It translates to CASSQDLVYEQYF.

The CDR3 sequence: CASSSRDLNTEAFF. Written as DNA, the CDR3 is TGTGCCAGCAGCTCCAGGGATTTGAACACTGAAGCTTTCTTT. The V gene is TRBV5-4, the J gene TRBJ1-1, with D possibly TRBD1 on 5 matching bases. The CDR3 consists of 14 residues. Trimming cost V 3 bases and J 0 bases, with 9 bases left between them. The germline CDR1 and CDR2 sequences are SGHNT and YYREEE (reference sequence).

This chain links TRBV19 with TRBJ1-2, with 8 bases matching TRBD1. The CDR3 length is 14 residues. V was pared by 8 bases and J by 4 bases, with 9 bases of the junction left unmatched. Looked up from germline, CDR1 is LNHDA and CDR2 is SQIVND (reference sequence). CDR3 bases: TGTGCCAGTGGAGGACAGGGAGAATTCTATGGCTACACCTTC. This sequence encodes CASGGQGEFYGYTF.

J is TRBJ2-3 and V is TRBV7-9; 7 nucleotides match TRBD2. V lost 1 base and J lost 4; bases outside the gene matches: 11. The CDR3 is made up of 17 amino acids. Looked up from germline, CDR1 is SEHNR and CDR2 is FQNEAQ (reference sequence). The CDR3 is CASSLGGTTGTPDTQYF. DNA for the CDR3: TGTGCCAGCAGCTTAGGAGGGACTACTGGAACCCCAGATACGCAGTATTTT.

The chain has TRBV5-6 and TRBJ2-3; 7 bases agree with TRBD2. Per the germline V gene, CDR1 is SGHDT and CDR2 is YYEEEE. This CDR3 is built from 13 residues. The V gene end was trimmed by 1 base and the J gene end by 5 bases; junction bases not matched to a gene: 1. The CDR3 DNA follows: TGTGCCAGCAGCTTGCGGGGGGTAGATACGCAGTATTTT. The encoded protein is CASSLRGVDTQYF.

The V call is TRBV5-1, the J call TRBJ2-7; maybe TRBD1 (5 bases). V lost 3 bases, J lost 5 bases, and 15 bases lay in between. Germline V gene sequence: CDR1 SGHRS, CDR2 YFSETQ. The CDR3 is 14 amino acids. CDR3 protein: CASSSDTPGHEQYF. CDR3 bases: TGCGCCAGCAGCTCGGACACTCCCGGCCACGAGCAGTACTTC.

The rearrangement joins TRBV28 to TRBJ2-5, with 10 bases identical to TRBD2. CDR3 length: 17 residues. J gave up 2 bases and V 3 bases, and 9 bases lay outside the gene matches. Germline values: CDR1 MDHEN, CDR2 SYDVKM. The CDR3 DNA reads TGTGCCAGCAGTTTTCGACTAGCGGGCCCCTTGCAAGAGACCCAGTACTTC. It is translated as CASSFRLAGPLQETQYF. Variable domain in full (rest from reference TRBV28 and TRBJ2-5): DVKVTQSSRYLVKRTGEKVFLECVQDMDHENMFWYRQDPGLGLRLIYFSYDVKMKEKGDIPEGYSVSREKKERFSLILESASTNQTSMYLCASSFRLAGPLQETQYFGPGTRLLVL.

The chain is built from TRBV15 and TRBJ2-2; D perhaps matches TRBD2 (6 bases). The CDR3 is 15 residues long. V lost 3 bases to trimming and J lost 0 bases, with 8 bases between them. Germline CDR1 and CDR2: LNHNV and YYDKDF (reference sequence). As DNA, the CDR3 is TGTGCCACCAGCAGGGGAGGCGCGAACACCGGGGAGCTGTTTTTT. It specifies CATSRGGANTGELFF.

The chain carries TRBV5-1 and TRBJ2-7; 9 bases line up with TRBD2. J lost 7 bases, V lost 3 bases, and 8 bases had no gene match. Germline V gene lookup returns CDR1 SGHRS and CDR2 YFSETQ. The CDR3 is 14 residues long. The CDR3 DNA sequence: TGCGCCAGCAGCTCCAGGACTAGCGAGGAGGAGCAGTACTTC. Translation: CASSSRTSEEEQYF.

The chain combines TRBV5-1 with TRBJ2-7, with 9 nucleotides matching TRBD1. The CDR3 loop spans 15 amino acids. Germline values: CDR1 SGHRS, CDR2 YFSETQ. V gave up 1 base and J gave up 1 base; unmatched junction bases: 3. CDR3: CASSLRTGVSYEQYF. CDR3 nucleotide sequence: TGCGCCAGCAGCTTGAGGACAGGGGTGTCCTACGAGCAGTACTTC. The complete variable domain, with remaining parts taken from reference TRBV5-1 and TRBJ2-7, reads KAGVTQTPRYLIKTRGQQVTLSCSPISGHRSVSWYQQTPGQGLQFLFEYFSETQRNKGNFPGRFSGRQFSNSRSEMNVSTLELGDSALYLCASSLRTGVSYEQYFGPGTRLTVT.

This chain links TRBV29-1 with TRBJ1-3; D is perhaps TRBD1 (6 bases). Germline V gene data show CDR1 as SQVTM and CDR2 as ANQGSEA. This CDR3 is 13 amino acids long. Trimming removed 7 bases from V and 0 bases from J, with 10 bases in between. CDR3 sequence (DNA): TGCAGCGCAGGGGTATCCTCTGGAAACACCATATATTTT. Its translation is CSAGVSSGNTIYF.

The J gene is TRBJ2-2, the V gene TRBV5-8; D is uncertain. The germline V and J ends were trimmed by 5 bases and 3 bases, with 11 bases remaining between them. The V gene's germline CDR1 is SGHTS and CDR2 YDEGEE. The CDR3 spans 14 residues. The CDR3 DNA reads as TGTGCCAGCAGTTATTATATAGACACCGGGGAGCTGTTTTTT. Encoded protein: CASSYYIDTGELFF.

CDR3 coding DNA: TGTGCCTTCCTCCTAAAAACTAGGGATTACGAGCAGTACTTC. It specifies CAFLLKTRDYEQYF. This chain uses TRBV30 with TRBJ2-7; maybe TRBD2 (5 bases). Germline V gives CDR1 GTSNPN, CDR2 SVGIG (reference sequence). The CDR3 runs 14 residues. Trimming shortened V by 7 bases and J by 4 bases, and 20 bases separated the two germline ends.

The chain recombines TRBV14 with TRBJ2-7; D may be TRBD2 (6 bases). The CDR3 extends over 14 amino acids. The germline gives CDR1 SGHDN, CDR2 FVKESK. V shed 8 bases and J shed 5 bases, with 19 bases lying between them. CDR3 coding DNA: TGTGCCAGCGGCCCCGGGATCGGGAGTCACGAGCAGTACTTC. It encodes CASGPGIGSHEQYF.

This chain joins TRBV7-2 and TRBJ2-5; D gene unclear. V lost 5 bases and J lost 4, with 5 bases in between. Germline assignment: CDR1 SGHTA and CDR2 FQGNSA. The CDR3 has 11 residues. The CDR3 protein is CASSTRETQYF. The DNA of the CDR3 is TGTGCCAGCAGCACGAGAGAGACCCAGTACTTC.

The rearrangement uses TRBV5-6 and TRBJ1-1, with 10 bases matching TRBD1. Per germline, CDR1 SGHDT and CDR2 YYEEEE. The CDR3 is made up of 16 amino acids. J gave up 3 bases and V 2 bases, and 7 bases lay outside the gene matches. The CDR3: CASSLIGTGDYTEAFF. The CDR3 coding sequence is TGTGCCAGCAGCTTAATCGGGACAGGGGATTACACTGAAGCTTTCTTT.

This chain uses TRBV5-6 with TRBJ2-1; TRBD2 agrees at 7 bases. The V gene end was trimmed by 0 bases and the J gene end by 5 bases; junction bases not matched to a gene: 2. Germline CDR1 and CDR2: SGHDT and YYEEEE. The length of the CDR3 is 14 residues. For the CDR3, the DNA is TGTGCCAGCAGCTTGGGGACTAGTAACAATGAGCAGTTCTTC. It specifies CASSLGTSNNEQFF.

V is TRBV5-6 and J is TRBJ1-1; tentatively, D is TRBD1 (5 bases). Germline V lookup: CDR1 SGHDT, CDR2 YYEEEE. V lost 0 bases, J lost 7 bases, and 10 bases lay in between. This CDR3 has 13 amino acids. CDR3 sequence reads: CASSLGQSYEAFF. The CDR3 DNA reads as TGTGCCAGCAGCTTGGGACAGAGCTATGAAGCTTTCTTT.

This clone showed up just once. This chain uses TRBV21-1 with TRBJ2-5; the table's D call of TRBD2 was not tested on the DNA. TRBV21-1 is deemed a pseudogene. The CDR3 contains 17 residues. CDR3 residues: CASSKGPSGRAWETQYF. DNA for the CDR3: TGTGCCAGCAGCAAGGGTCCTAGCGGGAGGGCCTGGGAGACCCAGTACTTC.

The rearrangement uses TRBV4-1 and TRBJ1-2; D gene ambiguous. V was cut by 4 bases and J by 5 bases, with 20 bases left in between. Germline lookup yields CDR1 MGHRA and CDR2 YSYEKL. This CDR3 spans 16 amino acids. CDR3 in amino acids: CASSPREKERLYGYTF. The CDR3 nucleotides read TGCGCCAGCAGCCCAAGGGAAAAGGAGCGGCTATATGGCTACACCTTC.

The gene calls are TRBV5-4 and TRBJ2-7; the match to TRBD2 covers 7 bases. The CDR3 runs to 15 residues. CDR1 is SGHNT, CDR2 YYREEE, per germline (reference sequence). J lost 0 bases, V lost 0 bases, and 3 bases had no gene match. The CDR3 loop reads CASSLASGLSYEQYF. The CDR3 region has the DNA TGTGCCAGCAGCTTGGCTAGCGGTCTCTCCTACGAGCAGTACTTC.

J is TRBJ2-3 and V is TRBV30; D is perhaps TRBD2 (7 bases). CDR1 GTSNPN and CDR2 SVGIG come from the germline V gene (reference sequence). The CDR3 consists of 17 residues. The V and J ends lost 5 bases and 2 bases respectively, with 23 bases between them. The CDR3 is CAWDRGASNYNTDTQYF. The CDR3 DNA reads as TGTGCCTGGGACCGGGGGGCGTCCAACTACAACACAGATACGCAGTATTTT.

The genes are TRBV7-6 and TRBJ2-5, with TRBD2 as a possible D gene (6 bases). From germline, CDR1 is SGHVS and CDR2 FNYEAQ. The CDR3 sequence is 16 residues long. The ends were cut back, 5 bases at V and 1 base at J, with 17 bases in the middle. The CDR3 nucleotides read TGTGCCAGCAGCCCAGGAGGGAGCGGCCTCCAAGAGACCCAGTACTTC. Translating gives CASSPGGSGLQETQYF.

The CDR3 loop reads CASGRDRGQGETQYF. The DNA of the CDR3 is TGTGCCAGCGGCCGGGACAGGGGGCAAGGGGAGACCCAGTACTTC. This sequence joins TRBV28 and TRBJ2-5, with 12 bases that match TRBD1. V shed 8 bases, J shed 5 bases, and the junction held 9 bases outside the gene matches. CDR3 length: 15 residues. The germline gives CDR1 MDHEN, CDR2 SYDVKM.

The J gene is TRBJ2-7, the V gene TRBV29-1; D call uncertain. Germline CDR1 and CDR2: SQVTM and ANQGSEA. The ends were cut back, 6 bases at V and 0 bases at J, with 12 bases in the middle. This CDR3 region has 13 residues. CDR3 sequence (DNA): TGCAGCGTGGAGTTTAAGAGCTCCTACGAGCAGTACTTC. As protein: CSVEFKSSYEQYF.

This chain joins TRBV14 and TRBJ2-3; D gene uncertain. The V end lost 0 bases, the J end lost 2 bases, and 3 bases lay between the germline ends. This CDR3 has 13 amino acids. Per the germline V gene, CDR1 is SGHDN and CDR2 is FVKESK. The CDR3 coding sequence is TGTGCCAGCAGCCAAGATCTCACAGATACGCAGTATTTT. It specifies CASSQDLTDTQYF.

This clone was counted a single time. The chain uses TRBV11-2 and TRBJ2-7; perhaps TRBD1 as D (5 bases). The length of the CDR3 is 13 residues. Trimming removed 5 bases from V and 0 bases from J, with 8 bases in between. Germline V gene lookup returns CDR1 SGHAT and CDR2 FQNNGV. CDR3 DNA: TGTGCCAGCAGCAGACAGACCTCCTACGAGCAGTACTTC. Translation: CASSRQTSYEQYF.

The V and J genes are TRBV4-1 and TRBJ2-1; D may be TRBD2 (7 bases). The ends were cut back, 1 base at V and 7 bases at J, with 23 bases in the middle. CDR1 is MGHRA, CDR2 YSYEKL, per germline. This CDR3 spans 18 amino acids. The CDR3 spells CASSQGLRGGGPRNEQFF. CDR3 DNA sequence: TGCGCCAGCAGCCAAGGGCTCCGAGGGGGAGGGCCAAGAAATGAGCAGTTCTTC.

The gene calls are TRBV9 and TRBJ2-1, with TRBD2 matching over 8 bases. The J segment lost 3 bases and the V segment lost 3 bases, leaving 5 bases of the junction unmatched. Germline V gene data show CDR1 as SGDLS and CDR2 as YYNGEE. The CDR3 totals 15 residues. The CDR3 DNA reads TGTGCCAGCAGCGCAAGCGGGAGTCTCTACAATGAGCAGTTCTTC. Translation gives CASSASGSLYNEQFF.

The J gene is TRBJ1-5, the V gene TRBV18; 8 bases are a match to TRBD1. V lost 0 bases to trimming and J lost 5 bases; unmatched junction nucleotides: 6. CDR3 size: 16 residues. Germline CDR1 reads KGHSH; CDR2 reads LQKENI. The CDR3 here is CASSPPGQGGDQPQHF. CDR3 in DNA: TGTGCCAGCTCACCACCTGGACAGGGTGGGGATCAGCCCCAGCATTTT.